This T cell receptor beta chain originates from a study of shared clonotypes between healthy human individuals. Study results and limitations: Genetic and exposure-history diversity was limited by the few donors.

The CDR3 has 13 amino acids. The ends were cut back, 6 bases at V and 7 bases at J, with 10 bases in the middle. Germline values: CDR1 ENHRY, CDR2 SYGVKD. Of note for this clone: Its antigen is still unknown.

Deep-level assay runs were performed. Profiled with immunoSEQ multiplex PCR; TCRdb holds only in-frame clones, not every one. Altogether hundreds of thousands of clones are present, roughly four fifths being singletons, with the ten largest covering more than 10%. This clonotype originated in a woman aged 35 to 49 in good health. Some clones in this sample may be carry-over from other donors' samples. The J gene is TRBJ1-6, the V gene TRBV10-3; TRBD1 is a possible D gene (5 bases). Sequenced sample: PBMCs. The DNA for the CDR3 is TGTGCCATCAGGGCCGGGGGAAATTCACCCCTCCACTTT. Translating gives CAIRAGGNSPLHF.